The clone carrying this T cell receptor beta chain was found once. The sample belongs to a study of tumor and adjacent non-tumor tissue in lung cancer. Germline lookup yields CDR1 MGHRA and CDR2 YSYEKL. The CDR3 loop spans 11 amino acids. V gave up 9 bases and J gave up 6 bases, with 10 bases separating them. This sample's RNA came from whole unsorted tissue. More than 3 cm separated this lung sample from the edge of the tumor. TCRbeta libraries were built with three rounds of nested PCR, modified from ARM-PCR. TCRdb redid the calling of the multiplex PCR reads with MiXCR, one entry per CDR3 protein. The profile shows approximately 82,000 distinct CDR3 sequences, around 80% of them singletons.

Material for sequencing was distant non-tumor lung tissue. V and J are TRBV4-1 and TRBJ2-3; D unresolved. This receptor was obtained from a man in his 70s with non-small cell lung cancer. The DNA for the CDR3 is TGCGCCAGGATCCATCAGGATACGCAGTATTTT. Protein: CARIHQDTQYF.